The 4 T cell receptor beta chains reported below all come from one sample, sequenced in a study of blood T cell repertoires in COVID-19. The table came from immunoSEQ multiplex PCR; TCRdb's copy has only in-frame clones and leaves some out. The table shows 160,000 or so clones, with just under 80% occurring only once. Input material: peripheral blood. Receptors originate from an older man with active or convalescent COVID-19.

This clone was found a few times. The chain carries TRBV7-2 and TRBJ1-2, with D possibly being TRBD1 (5 bases). This CDR3 is 13 amino acids long. V lost 3 bases to trimming and J lost 8 bases, with 13 bases between them. CDR1 is SGHTA and CDR2 is FQGNSA in the germline V gene. The CDR3 loop reads CASSLGGVRGYTF. DNA for the CDR3: TGTGCCAGCAGCTTGGGGGGAGTTAGAGGCTACACCTTC.

The rearrangement links TRBV3-1 (or the pseudogene TRBV3-2) to TRBJ2-3; D gene uncertain. Germline-derived CDR1 and CDR2 are LGHDT and YNNKEL (reference sequence). CDR3 length equals 11 residues. Trimming cost V 10 bases and J 2 bases, with 7 bases left between them. CDR3 sequence (DNA): TGTGCCAAAGCTTACACAGATACGCAGTATTTT. It is translated as CAKAYTDTQYF.

The gene calls are TRBV5-4 and TRBJ2-5; 13 positions match TRBD2. The CDR3 is 17 amino acids. V shed 4 bases, J shed 1 base, and the junction held 7 bases outside the gene matches. Germline lookup yields CDR1 SGHNT and CDR2 YYREEE (reference sequence). In DNA, the CDR3 is TGTGCCAGCAGCACGGGACTAGCGGGAAACATCCAAGAGACCCAGTACTTC. It encodes CASSTGLAGNIQETQYF.

The chain recombines TRBV12-3 or TRBV12-4 with TRBJ1-2; D unclear. The CDR3 is made up of 12 amino acids. V was trimmed by 1 base and J by 7 bases, leaving 7 bases between them. The CDR3 DNA follows: TGTGCCAGCAGTTTAGGGGAGAGTGGCTACACCTTC. This translates into CASSLGESGYTF.